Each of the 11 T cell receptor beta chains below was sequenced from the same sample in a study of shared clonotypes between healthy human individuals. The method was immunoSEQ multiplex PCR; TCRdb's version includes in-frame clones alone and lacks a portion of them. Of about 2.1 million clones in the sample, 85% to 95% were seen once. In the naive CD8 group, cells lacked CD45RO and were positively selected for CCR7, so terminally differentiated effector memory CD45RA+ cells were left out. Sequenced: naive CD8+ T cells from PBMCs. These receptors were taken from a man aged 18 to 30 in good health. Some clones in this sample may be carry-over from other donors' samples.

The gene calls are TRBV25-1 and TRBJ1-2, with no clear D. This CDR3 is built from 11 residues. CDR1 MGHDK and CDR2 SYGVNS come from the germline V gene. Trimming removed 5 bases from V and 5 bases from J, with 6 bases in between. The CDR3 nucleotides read TGTGCCAGCAGTCCTGGGTATGGCTACACCTTC. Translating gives CASSPGYGYTF.

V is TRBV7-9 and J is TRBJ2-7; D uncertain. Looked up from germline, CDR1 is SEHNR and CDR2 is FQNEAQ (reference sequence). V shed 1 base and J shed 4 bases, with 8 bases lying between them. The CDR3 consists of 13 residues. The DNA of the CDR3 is TGTGCCAGCAGCTTAGATGCCGCGTACGAGCAGTACTTC. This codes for CASSLDAAYEQYF.

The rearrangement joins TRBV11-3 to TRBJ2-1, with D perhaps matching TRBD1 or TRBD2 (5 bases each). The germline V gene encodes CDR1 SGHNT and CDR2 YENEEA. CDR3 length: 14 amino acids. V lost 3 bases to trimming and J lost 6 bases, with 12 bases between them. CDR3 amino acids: CASSFEGRSNEQFF. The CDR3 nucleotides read TGTGCCAGCAGCTTTGAGGGGAGAAGCAATGAGCAGTTCTTC.

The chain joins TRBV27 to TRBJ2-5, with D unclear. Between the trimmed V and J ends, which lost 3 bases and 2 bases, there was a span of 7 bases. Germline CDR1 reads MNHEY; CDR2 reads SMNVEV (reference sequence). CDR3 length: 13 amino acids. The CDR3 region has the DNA TGTGCCAGCAGTTTGTGGCAGCAAGAGACCCAGTACTTC. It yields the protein CASSLWQQETQYF.

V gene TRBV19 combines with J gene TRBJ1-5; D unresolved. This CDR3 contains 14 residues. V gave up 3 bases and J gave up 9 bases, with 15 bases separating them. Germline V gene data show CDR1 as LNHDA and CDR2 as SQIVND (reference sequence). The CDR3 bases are TGTGCCAGTAGTATTAATAACGGGATGCGGCCCCAGCATTTT. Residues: CASSINNGMRPQHF.

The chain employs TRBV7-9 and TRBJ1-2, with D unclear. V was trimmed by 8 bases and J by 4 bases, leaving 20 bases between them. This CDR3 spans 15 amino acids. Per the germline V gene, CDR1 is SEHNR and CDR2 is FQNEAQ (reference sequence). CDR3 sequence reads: CASETKPSGSYGYTF. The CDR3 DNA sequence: TGTGCCAGCGAAACTAAGCCGTCCGGTAGCTATGGCTACACCTTC.

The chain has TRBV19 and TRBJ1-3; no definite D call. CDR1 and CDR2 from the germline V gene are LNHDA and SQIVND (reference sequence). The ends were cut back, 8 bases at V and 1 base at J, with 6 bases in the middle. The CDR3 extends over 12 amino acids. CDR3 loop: CASDGSGNTIYF. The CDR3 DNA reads TGTGCCAGTGACGGGTCTGGAAACACCATATATTTT.

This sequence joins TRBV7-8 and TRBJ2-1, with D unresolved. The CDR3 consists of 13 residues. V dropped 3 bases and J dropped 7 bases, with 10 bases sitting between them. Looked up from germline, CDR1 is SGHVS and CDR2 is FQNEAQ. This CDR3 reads CASSFYYYNEQFF. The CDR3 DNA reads TGTGCCAGCAGCTTCTACTACTATAATGAGCAGTTCTTC.

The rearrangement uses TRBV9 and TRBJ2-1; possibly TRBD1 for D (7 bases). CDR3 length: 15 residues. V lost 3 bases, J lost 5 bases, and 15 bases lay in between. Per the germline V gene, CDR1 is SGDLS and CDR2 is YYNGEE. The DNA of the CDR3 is TGTGCCAGCAGCGCCTCAGGGGGGACGAACAATGAGCAGTTCTTC. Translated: CASSASGGTNNEQFF.

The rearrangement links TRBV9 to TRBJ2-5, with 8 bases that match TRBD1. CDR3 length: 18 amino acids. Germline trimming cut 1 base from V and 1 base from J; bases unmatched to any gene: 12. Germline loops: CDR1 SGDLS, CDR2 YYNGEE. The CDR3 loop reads CASSVPPATGDAQETQYF. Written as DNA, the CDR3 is TGTGCCAGCAGCGTACCCCCCGCGACAGGGGACGCCCAAGAGACCCAGTACTTC.

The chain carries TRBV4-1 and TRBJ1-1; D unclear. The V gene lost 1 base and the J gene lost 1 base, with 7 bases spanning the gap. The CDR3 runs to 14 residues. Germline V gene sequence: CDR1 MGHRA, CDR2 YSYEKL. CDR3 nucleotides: TGCGCCAGCAGCCAAGTCGGAAGGAACACTGAAGCTTTCTTT. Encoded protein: CASSQVGRNTEAFF.